These T cell receptor beta chains were read from a single sample in a study of blood T cells in healthy people across ages. TCRdb re-called the 5' RACE reads with MiXCR, one entry per CDR3 protein. This repertoire shows roughly 700,000 distinct CDR3 sequences, 49% found once; its top ten account for 25% to 35%. Sequenced sample: blood. The origin of the receptors is a woman aged 55-69 years in good health. Both conserved end residues are part of each CDR3. The order of the fields is D gene, CDR3 length, V gene, clone size, J gene, CDR3 protein, CDR3 DNA. The D gene is left open where the match is weak. Clone size, where shown, is once, few, many, or a class for clones that have expanded.

d_call: .; cdr3_length: 14; v_call: TRBV20-1; clone_size: .; j_call: TRBJ2-3; cdr3_aa: CSAPTAYRIDTQYF; cdr3_nt: TGCAGTGCCCCAACCGCGTACCGGATAGATACGCAGTATTTT
d_call: TRBD1; cdr3_length: 12; v_call: TRBV20-1; clone_size: .; j_call: TRBJ1-2; cdr3_aa: CSAKGTGDLSTF; cdr3_nt: TGCAGTGCTAAAGGGACAGGGGACCTCTCCACCTTC
d_call: TRBD1; cdr3_length: 16; v_call: TRBV11-1; clone_size: .; j_call: TRBJ1-2; cdr3_aa: CASTPTGATGGHGYTF; cdr3_nt: TGTGCCAGCACCCCGACTGGGGCGACAGGGGGTCATGGCTACACCTTC
d_call: .; cdr3_length: 16; v_call: TRBV25-1; clone_size: few; j_call: TRBJ1-1; cdr3_aa: CATGASRTARQAEAFF; cdr3_nt: TGTGCCACGGGGGCTAGCCGGACAGCTCGGCAGGCTGAAGCTTTCTTT
d_call: .; cdr3_length: 14; v_call: TRBV20-1; clone_size: .; j_call: TRBJ1-6; cdr3_aa: CSARRQGIDSPLHF; cdr3_nt: TGCAGTGCTAGGCGGCAGGGTATTGATTCACCCCTCCACTTT
d_call: .; cdr3_length: 14; v_call: TRBV4-3; clone_size: few; j_call: TRBJ2-1; cdr3_aa: CASSQDERGREQFF; cdr3_nt: TGCGCCAGCAGCCAAGATGAACGGGGTAGGGAGCAGTTCTTC
d_call: TRBD1; cdr3_length: 15; v_call: TRBV27; clone_size: .; j_call: TRBJ2-7; cdr3_aa: CASSSYVGQGGEQYF; cdr3_nt: TGTGCCAGCAGCTCGTACGTCGGACAGGGCGGCGAGCAGTACTTC
d_call: .; cdr3_length: 13; v_call: TRBV6-2/TRBV6-3; clone_size: .; j_call: TRBJ2-3; cdr3_aa: CASSYNEGPTQYF; cdr3_nt: TGTGCCAGCAGTTATAATGAGGGACCTACGCAGTATTTT
d_call: TRBD2; cdr3_length: 14; v_call: TRBV15; clone_size: .; j_call: TRBJ2-1; cdr3_aa: CAISIAGGYNEQFF; cdr3_nt: TGTGCCATCTCCATAGCGGGAGGTTACAATGAGCAGTTCTTC
d_call: .; cdr3_length: 15; v_call: TRBV11-2; clone_size: once; j_call: TRBJ1-2; cdr3_aa: CASSLGVWRNYGYTF; cdr3_nt: TGTGCCAGCAGCTTAGGGGTCTGGAGGAACTATGGCTACACCTTC
d_call: TRBD1; cdr3_length: 14; v_call: TRBV29-1; clone_size: .; j_call: TRBJ2-7; cdr3_aa: CSVRARQGAREQYF; cdr3_nt: TGCAGCGTTAGGGCGAGACAGGGGGCGCGAGAGCAGTACTTC
d_call: TRBD1; cdr3_length: 14; v_call: TRBV7-2; clone_size: .; j_call: TRBJ1-5; cdr3_aa: CASTVTGGGQPQHF; cdr3_nt: TGTGCCAGCACAGTTACAGGGGGCGGTCAGCCCCAGCATTTT
d_call: .; cdr3_length: 15; v_call: TRBV7-2; clone_size: few; j_call: TRBJ2-7; cdr3_aa: CASSLEQGGTYEQYF; cdr3_nt: TGTGCCAGCAGCTTAGAACAGGGGGGGACCTACGAGCAGTACTTC
d_call: TRBD2; cdr3_length: 17; v_call: TRBV27; clone_size: .; j_call: TRBJ2-5; cdr3_aa: CASSLFGTTSGGETQYF; cdr3_nt: TGTGCCAGCAGTTTATTTGGTACGACTAGCGGAGGGGAGACCCAGTACTTC
d_call: .; cdr3_length: 17; v_call: TRBV4-2; clone_size: .; j_call: TRBJ2-3; cdr3_aa: CASSQESGRDNTDTQYF; cdr3_nt: TGTGCCAGCAGCCAAGAATCCGGGAGAGACAACACAGATACGCAGTATTTT
d_call: TRBD2; cdr3_length: 17; v_call: TRBV7-2; clone_size: .; j_call: TRBJ2-1; cdr3_aa: CASSLAGTSGRVNEQFF; cdr3_nt: TGTGCCAGCAGCTTAGCAGGGACTAGCGGGAGGGTTAATGAGCAGTTCTTC
d_call: TRBD2; cdr3_length: 16; v_call: TRBV27; clone_size: .; j_call: TRBJ2-5; cdr3_aa: CASSLGLAGARETQYF; cdr3_nt: TGTGCCAGCAGTTTGGGACTAGCGGGAGCTCGAGAGACCCAGTACTTC
d_call: .; cdr3_length: 13; v_call: TRBV20-1; clone_size: once; j_call: TRBJ2-1; cdr3_aa: CSARSPQGSEQFF; cdr3_nt: TGCAGTGCTAGAAGCCCCCAAGGGAGTGAGCAGTTCTTC
d_call: TRBD2; cdr3_length: 14; v_call: TRBV5-6; clone_size: few; j_call: TRBJ2-4; cdr3_aa: CASSPIAGAYIQYF; cdr3_nt: TGTGCCAGCAGCCCCATAGCGGGAGCATACATTCAGTACTTC
d_call: .; cdr3_length: 13; v_call: TRBV7-2; clone_size: many; j_call: TRBJ2-7; cdr3_aa: CASSYEPTGEQYF; cdr3_nt: TGTGCCAGCAGCTACGAACCTACTGGCGAGCAGTACTTC
d_call: TRBD2; cdr3_length: 15; v_call: TRBV5-1; clone_size: .; j_call: TRBJ2-1; cdr3_aa: CASGLAGVNYNEQFF; cdr3_nt: TGCGCCAGTGGACTAGCGGGAGTTAACTACAATGAGCAGTTCTTC
d_call: TRBD2; cdr3_length: 16; v_call: TRBV4-3; clone_size: few; j_call: TRBJ2-1; cdr3_aa: CASSQKVLAGNNEQFF; cdr3_nt: TGCGCCAGCAGCCAAAAGGTACTAGCGGGAAACAATGAGCAGTTCTTC
d_call: .; cdr3_length: 14; v_call: TRBV29-1; clone_size: few; j_call: TRBJ2-3; cdr3_aa: CSVVTGISDGTQYF; cdr3_nt: TGCAGCGTTGTAACAGGGATAAGCGACGGTACGCAGTATTTT
d_call: TRBD2; cdr3_length: 17; v_call: TRBV4-3; clone_size: .; j_call: TRBJ2-5; cdr3_aa: CASSQDLWTSGRETQYF; cdr3_nt: TGCGCCAGCAGCCAAGATTTATGGACTAGCGGGCGAGAGACCCAGTACTTC
d_call: .; cdr3_length: 13; v_call: TRBV12-3/TRBV12-4; clone_size: .; j_call: TRBJ1-4; cdr3_aa: CASGRGSREKLFF; cdr3_nt: TGTGCCAGCGGAAGGGGTTCTCGTGAAAAACTGTTTTTT